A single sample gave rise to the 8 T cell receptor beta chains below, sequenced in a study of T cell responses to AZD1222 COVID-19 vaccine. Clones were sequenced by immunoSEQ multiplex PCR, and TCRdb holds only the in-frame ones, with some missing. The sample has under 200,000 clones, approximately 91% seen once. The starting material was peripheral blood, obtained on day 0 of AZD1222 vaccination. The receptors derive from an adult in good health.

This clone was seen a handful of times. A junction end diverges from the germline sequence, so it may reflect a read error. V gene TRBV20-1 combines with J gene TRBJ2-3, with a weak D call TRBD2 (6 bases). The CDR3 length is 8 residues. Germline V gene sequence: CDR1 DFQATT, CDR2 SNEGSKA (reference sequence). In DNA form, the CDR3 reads TGCAGTGCTGGGGACTGGCATTTT. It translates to CSAGDWHF.

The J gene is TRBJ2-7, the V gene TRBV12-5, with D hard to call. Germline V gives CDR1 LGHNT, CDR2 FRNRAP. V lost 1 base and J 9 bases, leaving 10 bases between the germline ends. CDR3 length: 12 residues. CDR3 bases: TGTGCTAGTGGTTTGGCCGGATTGGGGCAGTACTTC. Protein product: CASGLAGLGQYF.

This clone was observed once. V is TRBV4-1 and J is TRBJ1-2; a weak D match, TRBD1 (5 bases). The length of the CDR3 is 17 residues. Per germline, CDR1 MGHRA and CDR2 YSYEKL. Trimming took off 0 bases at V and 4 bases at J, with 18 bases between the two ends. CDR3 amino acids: CASSQDRDSEKAYGYTF. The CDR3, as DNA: TGCGCCAGCAGCCAAGATCGCGACAGTGAGAAAGCCTATGGCTACACCTTC.

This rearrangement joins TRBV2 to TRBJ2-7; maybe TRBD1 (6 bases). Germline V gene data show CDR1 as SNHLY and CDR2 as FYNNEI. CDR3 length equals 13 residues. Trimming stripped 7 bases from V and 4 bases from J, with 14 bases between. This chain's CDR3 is CASNRVGPYEQYF. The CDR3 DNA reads TGTGCCAGCAACAGGGTCGGACCGTACGAGCAGTACTTC.

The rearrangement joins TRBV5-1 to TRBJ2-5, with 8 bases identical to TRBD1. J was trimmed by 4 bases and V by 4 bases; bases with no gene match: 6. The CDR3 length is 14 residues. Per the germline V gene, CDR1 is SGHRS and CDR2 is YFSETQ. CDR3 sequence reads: CASSTGQGGETQYF. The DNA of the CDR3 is TGCGCCAGCAGCACCGGACAGGGCGGAGAGACCCAGTACTTC.

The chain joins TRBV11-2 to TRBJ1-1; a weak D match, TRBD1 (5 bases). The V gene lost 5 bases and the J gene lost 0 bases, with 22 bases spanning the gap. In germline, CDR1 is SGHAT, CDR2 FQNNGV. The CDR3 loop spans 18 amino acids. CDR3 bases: TGTGCCAGCAGCCCAGGGACCCATTCTGGGGGAGTGAACACTGAAGCTTTCTTT. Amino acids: CASSPGTHSGGVNTEAFF.

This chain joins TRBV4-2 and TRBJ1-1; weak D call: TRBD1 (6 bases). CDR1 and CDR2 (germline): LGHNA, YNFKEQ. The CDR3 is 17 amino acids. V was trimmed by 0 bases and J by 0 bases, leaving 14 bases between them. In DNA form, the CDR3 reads TGTGCCAGCAGCCAAGAAAGTGTAAGGACAGTGAACACTGAAGCTTTCTTT. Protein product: CASSQESVRTVNTEAFF.

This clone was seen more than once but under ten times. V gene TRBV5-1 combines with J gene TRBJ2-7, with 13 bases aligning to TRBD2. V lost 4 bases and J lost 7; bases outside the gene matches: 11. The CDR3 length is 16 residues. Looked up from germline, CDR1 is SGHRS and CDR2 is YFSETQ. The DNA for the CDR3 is TGCGCCAGCAGCCCAGGACTAGCGGGAGCCAGGGGAGAGCAGTACTTC. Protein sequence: CASSPGLAGARGEQYF.